This T cell receptor (beta chain) was sequenced in a study of T cell responses to AZD1222 COVID-19 vaccine. This clone was picked up one time. Germline-derived CDR1 and CDR2 are LNHDA and SQIVND (reference sequence). The germline V and J ends were trimmed by 10 bases and 6 bases, with 18 bases remaining between them. The CDR3 runs 13 residues. TCRdb's table, derived via immunoSEQ multiplex PCR, lists solely in-frame clones and lacks some. The sample includes 100,000 to 150,000 clones, more than 80% seen only once; the top ten take 5.4%. The V gene is TRBV19, the J gene TRBJ1-2, with D perhaps matching TRBD1 (5 bases). This TCR was recovered from an adult in good health. The specimen comprised peripheral blood, sampled on day 0 of AZD1222 vaccination. The CDR3 region is CATRTGTENGYTF. CDR3 DNA sequence: TGTGCCACTCGTACCGGGACGGAGAATGGCTACACCTTC.